What follows are 25 T cell receptor beta chains derived from one specimen sequenced in a study of T cell changes during pregnancy in multiple sclerosis. The method was immunoSEQ multiplex PCR; TCRdb's version includes in-frame clones alone and lacks a portion of them. The data show around 92,000 clones, around 93% seen once. The source was peripheral blood, collected in the third trimester of pregnancy. The receptors stem from a female donor with multiple sclerosis, enrolled in a pregnancy study.

V gene TRBV11-2 combines with J gene TRBJ2-5; D is possibly TRBD2 (5 bases). The ends were cut back, 5 bases at V and 5 bases at J, with 12 bases in the middle. The CDR3 is made up of 13 amino acids. Germline V gene lookup returns CDR1 SGHAT and CDR2 FQNNGV. CDR3: CASSPRPGETQYF. DNA of the CDR3: TGTGCCAGCAGCCCCCGACCGGGGGAGACCCAGTACTTC.

The chain joins TRBV27 to TRBJ2-7; 7 bases align to TRBD1. CDR1 and CDR2 from the germline V gene are MNHEY and SMNVEV (reference sequence). Unmatched junction bases numbered 4, after V lost 5 bases and J lost 3 bases. This CDR3 is built from 13 residues. CDR3 sequence reads: CASSAGGIYEQYF. In nucleotides, the CDR3 is TGTGCCAGCAGTGCAGGGGGAATCTACGAGCAGTACTTC.

The chain couples TRBV19 to TRBJ2-2; D remains unclear. Trimming removed 4 bases at V and 4 bases at J, with 13 bases between. CDR3 length: 15 amino acids. CDR1 and CDR2 (germline): LNHDA, SQIVND (reference sequence). The CDR3 nucleotides are TGTGCCAGTAGTACCAATCTAGTAGGCACCGGGGAGCTGTTTTTT. It yields the protein CASSTNLVGTGELFF.

The V call is TRBV7-9, the J call TRBJ1-1; tentatively, D is TRBD1 (5 bases). CDR1 and CDR2 from the germline V gene are SEHNR and FQNEAQ (reference sequence). The V and J ends lost 0 bases and 1 base respectively, with 9 bases between them. This CDR3 contains 15 residues. CDR3 in amino acids: CASSLAGGENTEAFF. The CDR3 region has the DNA TGTGCCAGCAGCTTAGCTGGGGGGGAGAACACTGAAGCTTTCTTT.

This sequence joins TRBV7-9 and TRBJ2-7, with 7 positions matching TRBD1. The length of the CDR3 is 15 residues. J was trimmed by 4 bases and V by 2 bases; bases with no gene match: 8. The germline V gene encodes CDR1 SEHNR and CDR2 FQNEAQ (reference sequence). The CDR3 is CASSLFTGAPYEQYF. The CDR3 nucleotides read TGTGCCAGCAGCTTATTTACAGGGGCTCCTTACGAGCAGTACTTC.

This clone was seen a single time. The rearrangement uses TRBV5-1 and TRBJ2-7, with 9 bases fitting TRBD2. Looked up from germline, CDR1 is SGHRS and CDR2 is YFSETQ. The length of the CDR3 is 16 residues. The ends lost 0 bases at V and 5 bases at J; junction bases unmatched: 9. The CDR3 coding sequence is TGCGCCAGCAGCTTGGCCGGAGGAGCGGGAGGTAACGAGCAGTACTTC. Residues: CASSLAGGAGGNEQYF.

The CDR3, as DNA: TGTGCCAGCAGCGCATCAGGGGTACGCAATCAGCCCCAGCATTTT. It codes for CASSASGVRNQPQHF. The chain links TRBV5-8 to TRBJ1-5; D perhaps matches TRBD1 (6 bases). Germline CDR1 reads SGHTS; CDR2 reads YDEGEE. The ends were cut back, 4 bases at V and 2 bases at J, with 13 bases in the middle. The CDR3 sequence is 15 residues long.

The rearrangement joins TRBV5-1 to TRBJ2-7, with 8 bases aligning to TRBD1. The J segment lost 2 bases and the V segment lost 4 bases, leaving 5 bases of the junction unmatched. The CDR3 has 14 amino acids. Germline V gene sequence: CDR1 SGHRS, CDR2 YFSETQ. The CDR3 reads CASSMTGEAYEQYF. As DNA, the CDR3 is TGCGCCAGCAGCATGACAGGGGAGGCCTACGAGCAGTACTTC.

The chain couples TRBV7-2 to TRBJ2-2; 9 bases are a match to TRBD2. This CDR3 contains 15 residues. Germline-derived CDR1 and CDR2 are SGHTA and FQGNSA. Germline trimming cut 5 bases from V and 4 bases from J; bases unmatched to any gene: 5. The CDR3 coding sequence is TGTGCCAGCAGCGTTAGCGGGAGAGCCACCGGGGAGCTGTTTTTT. It specifies CASSVSGRATGELFF.

The chain couples TRBV29-1 to TRBJ1-2; D is perhaps TRBD1 (6 bases). The germline V and J ends were trimmed by 3 bases and 1 base, with 15 bases remaining between them. This CDR3 has 15 residues. CDR1 and CDR2 from the germline V gene are SQVTM and ANQGSEA. CDR3 sequence reads: CSVDRLGQSNYGYTF. As DNA, the CDR3 is TGCAGCGTTGATAGACTTGGACAGAGTAACTATGGCTACACCTTC.

The chain couples TRBV27 to TRBJ1-5; D gene uncertain. Germline-derived CDR1 and CDR2 are MNHEY and SMNVEV (reference sequence). This CDR3 region has 14 residues. Trimming removed 1 base at V and 2 bases at J, with 6 bases between. Here the CDR3 DNA reads TGTGCCAGCAGTTTATGGGCAGGCAATCAGCCCCAGCATTTT. It is translated as CASSLWAGNQPQHF.

The chain joins TRBV5-4 to TRBJ2-7; perhaps TRBD2 as D (6 bases). Trimming took off 1 base at V and 7 bases at J, with 12 bases between the two ends. CDR3 size: 13 residues. Germline CDR1 SGHNT, CDR2 YYREEE (reference sequence). Here the CDR3 reads CASSLIRAGEQYF. CDR3 sequence (DNA): TGTGCCAGCAGCTTGATCAGGGCGGGGGAGCAGTACTTC.

This clone is a singleton in its sample. The J gene is TRBJ1-1, the V gene TRBV11-2, with D unresolved. The germline V gene has CDR1 SGHAT and CDR2 FQNNGV. The CDR3 is 12 residues long. V gave up 1 base and J gave up 7 bases, with 7 bases separating them. The CDR3 loop is CASSLGGLEAFF. In DNA form, the CDR3 reads TGTGCCAGCAGCTTAGGCGGCCTTGAAGCTTTCTTT. The whole variable domain, remainder taken from reference TRBV11-2 and TRBJ1-1, is EAGVAQSPRYKIIEKRQSVAFWCNPISGHATLYWYQQILGQGPKLLIQFQNNGVVDDSQLPKDRFSAERLKGVDSTLKIQPAKLEDSAVYLCASSLGGLEAFFGQGTRLTVV.

The J gene is TRBJ2-7, the V gene TRBV28; TRBD2 aligns across 8 bases. V gave up 7 bases and J gave up 3 bases; unmatched junction bases: 8. This CDR3 region has 14 residues. Germline loops: CDR1 MDHEN, CDR2 SYDVKM. The CDR3 bases are TGTGCCAGCAACATTCGGGGGGGGGACTACGAGCAGTACTTC. Translated: CASNIRGGDYEQYF.

The rearrangement links TRBV29-1 to TRBJ2-1; D call uncertain. Germline CDR1 SQVTM, CDR2 ANQGSEA. CDR3 length equals 10 residues. Trimming took off 4 bases at V and 11 bases at J, with 9 bases between the two ends. The CDR3 DNA reads as TGCAGCGTTGTTGTGACTCAGCAGTTCTTC. This sequence encodes CSVVVTQQFF.

This clone has just one count. The chain combines TRBV19 with TRBJ2-7; TRBD2 might be the D (5 bases). The CDR3 runs 15 residues. Trimming took off 5 bases at V and 2 bases at J, with 16 bases between the two ends. From germline, CDR1 is LNHDA and CDR2 SQIVND (reference sequence). In DNA, the CDR3 is TGTGCCAGTAGTTTGTGGCGGGCGACCCCCTACGAGCAGTACTTC. This encodes CASSLWRATPYEQYF.

The V and J genes are TRBV5-6 and TRBJ2-7; D perhaps matches TRBD1 (6 bases). This CDR3 has 14 amino acids. Per germline, CDR1 SGHDT and CDR2 YYEEEE. Trimming shortened V by 2 bases and J by 2 bases, and 11 bases separated the two germline ends. CDR3 in amino acids: CASSFRQATYEQYF. The CDR3 DNA reads as TGTGCCAGCAGCTTTAGACAGGCAACCTACGAGCAGTACTTC.

The CDR3 DNA reads TGCGCCAGCAGCACTACCGGGACAGGGTCCTACGAGCAGTACTTC. This sequence encodes CASSTTGTGSYEQYF. This chain joins TRBV5-1 and TRBJ2-7, with 9 bases lining up with TRBD1. Germline V gene data show CDR1 as SGHRS and CDR2 as YFSETQ. This CDR3 comprises 15 residues. The V gene end was trimmed by 4 bases and the J gene end by 1 base; junction bases not matched to a gene: 6.

The V gene is TRBV6-5, the J gene TRBJ2-3, with 7 bases that match TRBD1. Germline V gives CDR1 MNHEY, CDR2 SVGAGI. Unmatched junction bases numbered 8, after V lost 7 bases and J lost 1 base. CDR3 length equals 15 residues. The CDR3 protein is CASKEGGGRTDTQYF. The CDR3 DNA is TGTGCCAGCAAGGAAGGGGGCGGACGCACAGATACGCAGTATTTT.

The V call is TRBV29-1, the J call TRBJ2-7; 13 bases align to TRBD2. Germline trimming cut 6 bases from V and 6 bases from J; bases unmatched to any gene: 8. Germline-derived CDR1 and CDR2 are SQVTM and ANQGSEA. This CDR3 comprises 14 residues. CDR3: CSVASRLAGGEQYF. The CDR3 coding sequence is TGCAGCGTGGCCAGCCGACTAGCGGGAGGCGAGCAGTACTTC.

The rearrangement uses TRBV6-1 and TRBJ2-1; weak D call: TRBD2 (5 bases). Germline-derived CDR1 and CDR2 are MNHNS and SASEGT. This CDR3 comprises 15 residues. V lost 7 bases to trimming and J lost 0 bases, with 13 bases between them. CDR3 loop: CASMGRGPSYNEQFF. The CDR3 DNA reads as TGTGCCAGCATGGGTAGAGGGCCCTCCTACAATGAGCAGTTCTTC.

The chain recombines TRBV5-1 with TRBJ2-5, with TRBD2 matching over 7 bases. The trim removed 5 bases at V and 5 bases at J, leaving 12 bases unmatched. This CDR3 comprises 15 residues. Germline loops: CDR1 SGHRS, CDR2 YFSETQ. This CDR3 reads CASRGSGKSGETQYF. DNA for the CDR3: TGCGCCAGCAGGGGGAGCGGGAAATCTGGCGAGACCCAGTACTTC.

The J gene is TRBJ2-1, the V gene TRBV27; 7 bases are a match to TRBD2. V shed 2 bases, J shed 1 base, and the junction held 8 bases outside the gene matches. Germline V gene data show CDR1 as MNHEY and CDR2 as SMNVEV (reference sequence). The CDR3 is 17 residues long. The chain's CDR3 is CASSLGGGRKSYNEQFF. The CDR3 bases are TGTGCCAGCAGTTTAGGGGGGGGACGTAAGTCCTACAATGAGCAGTTCTTC.

J is TRBJ2-1 and V is TRBV5-1, with TRBD1 matching 7 bases. The V gene end was trimmed by 4 bases and the J gene end by 5 bases; junction bases not matched to a gene: 9. The CDR3 runs to 15 residues. CDR1 is SGHRS, CDR2 YFSETQ, per germline. The CDR3: CASSKRQGWDNEQFF. DNA of the CDR3: TGCGCCAGCAGCAAAAGACAGGGCTGGGACAATGAGCAGTTCTTC.

The J gene is TRBJ1-2, the V gene TRBV9, with D tentatively TRBD1 (5 bases). V shed 3 bases and J shed 8 bases, with 14 bases lying between them. Looked up from germline, CDR1 is SGDLS and CDR2 is YYNGEE. This CDR3 contains 13 residues. As DNA, the CDR3 is TGTGCCAGCAGCGGAACAGGTTCTGGAGGCTACACCTTC. Encoded protein: CASSGTGSGGYTF.